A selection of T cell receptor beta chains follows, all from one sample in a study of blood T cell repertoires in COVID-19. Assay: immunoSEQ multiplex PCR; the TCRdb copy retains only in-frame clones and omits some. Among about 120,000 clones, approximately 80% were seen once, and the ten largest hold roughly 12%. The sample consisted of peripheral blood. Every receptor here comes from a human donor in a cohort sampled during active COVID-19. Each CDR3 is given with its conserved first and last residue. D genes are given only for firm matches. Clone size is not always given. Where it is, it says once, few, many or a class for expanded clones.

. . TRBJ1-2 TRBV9 TGTGCCAGCAGCGTAGAGAGTCAGGGACTCTATGGCTACACCTTC CASSVESQGLYGYTF
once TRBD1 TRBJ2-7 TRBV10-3 TGTGCCATCAGTGACCCCGGGACAGGTACCTACGAGCAGTACTTC CAISDPGTGTYEQYF
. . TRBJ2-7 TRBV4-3 TGCGCCAGCAGCCAAGAGGCCCTTTTCTCCTACGAGCAGTACTTC CASSQEALFSYEQYF
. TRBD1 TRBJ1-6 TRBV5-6 TGTGCCAGCAGGACAGGGTCCTATAATTCACCCCTCCACTTT CASRTGSYNSPLHF
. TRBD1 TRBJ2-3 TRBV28 TGTGCCAGCAGCCCATGGGACAGGGGGTTGACAGATACGCAGTATTTT CASSPWDRGLTDTQYF
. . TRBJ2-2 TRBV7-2 TGTGCCAGCAGCTTAGTTGTGGGGGGGCCTCCCGGGGAGCTGTTTTTT CASSLVVGGPPGELFF
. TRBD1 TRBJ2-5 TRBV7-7 TGTGCCAGCAGCCGCTACCCCGGACAGGGTGGGGAGACCCAGTACTTC CASSRYPGQGGETQYF
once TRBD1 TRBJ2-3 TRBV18 TGTGCCAGCTCACGGGGACAGGGCACAGATACGCAGTATTTT CASSRGQGTDTQYF
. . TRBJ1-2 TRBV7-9 TGTGCCAGCAGCGACTCCAAGCAGCTCTATGGCTACACCTTC CASSDSKQLYGYTF
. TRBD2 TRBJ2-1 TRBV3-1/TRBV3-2 TGTGCCAGCAGCCAAGGAACTAGCGGGGGGGATCGTGAGCAGTTCTTC CASSQGTSGGDREQFF
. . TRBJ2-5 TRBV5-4 TGTGCCAGCAGCTTGCAGCAAGAGACCCAGTACTTC CASSLQQETQYF
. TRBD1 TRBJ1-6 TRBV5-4 TGTGCCAGCAGCGTGAAGGACAGGGTACTAGGACCCCTCCACTTT CASSVKDRVLGPLHF
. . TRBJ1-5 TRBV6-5 TGTGCCAGCAGTTATGGCAGCGACAATCAGCCCCAGCATTTT CASSYGSDNQPQHF
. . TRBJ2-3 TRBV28 TGTGCCAGCAGTTTGAGGTTTAGCACAGATACGCAGTATTTT CASSLRFSTDTQYF
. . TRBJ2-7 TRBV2 TGTGCCAGCAGTACAGGGTACGAGCAGTACTTC CASSTGYEQYF